The 21 T cell receptor beta chains below were found in one sample sequenced in a study of somatic mutations in cytotoxic T cells in rheumatoid arthritis. Sequencing used immunoSEQ multiplex PCR; TCRdb keeps in-frame clones, though not all of them. Here the sample spans about 6,700 clones, about 70% being singletons. Sequences were obtained from CD8+ T cells sorted from blood. Every receptor here comes from an adult with rheumatoid arthritis.

The rearrangement joins TRBV29-1 to TRBJ2-1; 10 nucleotides line up with TRBD2. CDR1 SQVTM and CDR2 ANQGSEA come from the germline V gene. Trimming removed 5 bases from V and 0 bases from J; junction bases left unmatched: 7. This CDR3 is built from 16 residues. The CDR3 DNA reads TGCAGCGTTATACTAGCGGGGTGGAGCTCCTACAATGAGCAGTTCTTC. It codes for CSVILAGWSSYNEQFF.

The gene calls are TRBV9 and TRBJ2-5; D might be TRBD1 (6 bases). V was trimmed by 0 bases and J by 2 bases, leaving 8 bases between them. This CDR3 has 14 amino acids. Looked up from germline, CDR1 is SGDLS and CDR2 is YYNGEE. The CDR3 DNA reads as TGTGCCAGCAGCGTAGCAGGGGTTCAAGAGACCCAGTACTTC. Protein: CASSVAGVQETQYF.

In this sample, this clone turned up once. The rearrangement joins TRBV10-3 to TRBJ2-1; TRBD1 matches at 9 bases. The CDR3 has 15 amino acids. Germline V gene lookup returns CDR1 ENHRY and CDR2 SYGVKD. V gave up 4 bases and J gave up 6 bases; unmatched junction bases: 7. In DNA, the CDR3 is TGTGCCATCAGTGGGGGACAGGGTGGAGGCAATGAGCAGTTCTTC. Its protein product is CAISGGQGGGNEQFF.

The V call is TRBV4-3, the J call TRBJ2-2; 10 bases are a match to TRBD1. The V and J ends lost 3 bases and 6 bases, in that order; junction bases with no gene match: 7. CDR1 and CDR2 (germline): LGHNA, YSLEER. The CDR3 runs to 16 residues. CDR3 DNA: TGCGCCAGCAGCCAGGAGGGACAGGGGCTCTCCGGGGAGCTGTTTTTT. It yields the protein CASSQEGQGLSGELFF.

The V and J genes are TRBV9 and TRBJ2-3; D is perhaps TRBD1 or TRBD2 (6 bases each). The CDR3 has 16 residues. Germline values: CDR1 SGDLS, CDR2 YYNGEE. Trimming removed 4 bases from V and 0 bases from J, with 15 bases in between. CDR3 loop: CASSPFGGRSTDTQYF. CDR3 DNA: TGTGCCAGCAGCCCGTTCGGGGGCCGCAGCACAGATACGCAGTATTTT.

V gene TRBV5-4 combines with J gene TRBJ2-5; unclear D gene. Trimming cost V 0 bases and J 1 base, with 4 bases left between them. Germline loops: CDR1 SGHNT, CDR2 YYREEE (reference sequence). The CDR3 has 13 residues. In DNA, the CDR3 is TGTGCCAGCAGCTTGGCAGTCCAAGAGACCCAGTACTTC. Its protein is CASSLAVQETQYF.

V is TRBV5-6 and J is TRBJ2-3; D gene ambiguous. V was trimmed by 0 bases and J by 4 bases, leaving 12 bases between them. CDR1 and CDR2 (germline): SGHDT, YYEEEE. The CDR3 has 15 amino acids. CDR3 region: CASSLGWGGADTQYF. CDR3 nucleotide sequence: TGTGCCAGCAGCTTGGGCTGGGGTGGCGCAGATACGCAGTATTTT.

The V call is TRBV5-1, the J call TRBJ2-2; D gene unclear. CDR3 size: 11 residues. Between the trimmed V and J ends, which lost 0 bases and 6 bases, there was a span of 0 bases. Germline CDR1 reads SGHRS; CDR2 reads YFSETQ. The CDR3 spells CASSLAGELFF. In nucleotides, the CDR3 is TGCGCCAGCAGCTTGGCCGGGGAGCTGTTTTTT. Combining the CDR3 with reference TRBV5-1 and TRBJ2-2 gives the whole variable domain KAGVTQTPRYLIKTRGQQVTLSCSPISGHRSVSWYQQTPGQGLQFLFEYFSETQRNKGNFPGRFSGRQFSNSRSEMNVSTLELGDSALYLCASSLAGELFFGEGSRLTVL.

The chain carries TRBV13 and TRBJ1-2; 7 nucleotides agree with TRBD1. The CDR3 runs 14 residues. Germline trimming cut 5 bases from V and 4 bases from J; bases unmatched to any gene: 7. Germline-derived CDR1 and CDR2 are PRHDT and FYEKMQ (reference sequence). In DNA, the CDR3 is TGTGCCAGCAGCACAGGGGACAGAACCTATGGCTACACCTTC. As protein: CASSTGDRTYGYTF. Filled out from reference TRBV13 and TRBJ1-2, the complete variable domain reads AAGVIQSPRHLIKEKRETATLKCYPIPRHDTVYWYQQGPGQDPQFLISFYEKMQSDKGSIPDRFSAQQFSDYHSELNMSSLELGDSALYFCASSTGDRTYGYTFGSGTRLTVV.

The rearrangement links TRBV6-5 to TRBJ2-2; D is ambiguous. Germline values: CDR1 MNHEY, CDR2 SVGAGI. The CDR3 length is 14 residues. Trimming removed 2 bases from V and 1 base from J, with 5 bases in between. As DNA, the CDR3 is TGTGCCAGCAGTTACGGAGTGAACACCGGGGAGCTGTTTTTT. This translates into CASSYGVNTGELFF.

V gene TRBV5-8 combines with J gene TRBJ2-7; maybe TRBD2 (7 bases). This CDR3 has 15 residues. V dropped 3 bases and J dropped 5 bases, with 18 bases sitting between them. CDR1 SGHTS and CDR2 YDEGEE come from the germline V gene. The CDR3 region is CASSSRGGAPDEQYF. The DNA for the CDR3 is TGTGCCAGCAGCTCGAGGGGGGGGGCACCTGACGAGCAGTACTTC.

V usage is TRBV25-1 and J usage is TRBJ2-3; D call uncertain. Trimming shortened V by 0 bases and J by 2 bases, and 6 bases separated the two germline ends. Germline V gene lookup returns CDR1 MGHDK and CDR2 SYGVNS. The CDR3 extends over 14 amino acids. CDR3 loop: CASSEYSLTDTQYF. Here the CDR3 DNA reads TGTGCCAGCAGTGAATACAGCCTCACAGATACGCAGTATTTT.

The V and J genes are TRBV6-1 and TRBJ1-1; D not resolved. CDR1 and CDR2 from the germline V gene are MNHNS and SASEGT. Trimming shortened V by 4 bases and J by 1 base, and 10 bases separated the two germline ends. The CDR3 totals 14 residues. CDR3 coding DNA: TGTGCCAGCAGTGGTCTCTACAAGAACACTGAAGCTTTCTTT. Translated: CASSGLYKNTEAFF.

The chain joins TRBV6-5 to TRBJ2-1; the D call may be TRBD1 or TRBD2 (5 bases each). Per germline, CDR1 MNHEY and CDR2 SVGAGI. The CDR3 contains 15 residues. The ends were cut back, 5 bases at V and 3 bases at J, with 14 bases in the middle. CDR3 nucleotides: TGTGCCAGCAGTGGAGGAGAGGGGTACTACAATGAGCAGTTCTTC. This sequence encodes CASSGGEGYYNEQFF.

This clone occurred a few times. The chain recombines TRBV30 with TRBJ1-1, with 8 nucleotides matching TRBD1. The V gene's germline CDR1 is GTSNPN and CDR2 SVGIG (reference sequence). The CDR3 is made up of 13 amino acids. The V gene end was trimmed by 4 bases and the J gene end by 5 bases; junction bases not matched to a gene: 6. The CDR3 DNA reads TGTGCCTGGATAGGCAGGGGGCTAACTGAAGCTTTCTTT. Translated, it gives CAWIGRGLTEAFF.

This chain joins TRBV27 and TRBJ2-7; D remains unclear. Germline loops: CDR1 MNHEY, CDR2 SMNVEV (reference sequence). The CDR3 covers 13 residues. Between the trimmed V and J ends, which lost 3 bases and 4 bases, there was a span of 10 bases. The CDR3 reads CASSLAGRYEQYF. CDR3 nucleotide sequence: TGTGCCAGCAGTTTGGCCGGGCGGTACGAGCAGTACTTC.

This chain connects TRBV6-1 to TRBJ2-7; 9 positions agree with TRBD1. The length of the CDR3 is 14 residues. Germline CDR1 is MNHNS and CDR2 is SASEGT. V shed 6 bases and J 7 bases; nucleotides not matched to a gene: 10. CDR3 region: CASSLLQGAGEQYF. Written as DNA, the CDR3 is TGTGCCAGCAGCCTGCTACAGGGGGCGGGGGAGCAGTACTTC.

V gene TRBV21-1 combines with J gene TRBJ2-2. TRBV21-1 is a documented pseudogene. The CDR3 length is 15 residues. The CDR3 nucleotides read TGTGCCAGCAGCAGCCCCATGGCCATAGGCGGGGAGCTGTTTTTT. It is translated as CASSSPMAIGGELFF.

The CDR3 sequence is CASSPPGPVLSTNTEAFF. The CDR3 DNA sequence: TGTGCCAGCTCACCACCGGGACCGGTGCTAAGTACCAACACTGAAGCTTTCTTT. This chain uses TRBV18 with TRBJ1-1; D possibly corresponds to TRBD1 (5 bases). This CDR3 has 18 residues. Germline V gene data show CDR1 as KGHSH and CDR2 as LQKENI. The V gene lost 0 bases and the J gene lost 2 bases, with 19 bases spanning the gap.

The gene calls are TRBV4-1 and TRBJ1-2; 7 nucleotides match TRBD1. The germline V gene encodes CDR1 MGHRA and CDR2 YSYEKL. Trimming at V came to 1 base and at J to 4 bases, leaving 6 bases not matched to a gene. The CDR3 contains 15 residues. CDR3 DNA sequence: TGCGCCAGCAGCCAAGTGGGACAGACGCTCTATGGCTACACCTTC. Its translation: CASSQVGQTLYGYTF.

This clone was picked up a small number of times. The rearrangement joins TRBV5-8 to TRBJ1-1; unclear D gene. The germline gives CDR1 SGHTS, CDR2 YDEGEE. Trimming removed 0 bases at V and 7 bases at J, with 7 bases between. The CDR3 is made up of 12 amino acids. The CDR3 DNA is TGTGCCAGCAGCTTGGTCGCAAATGAAGCTTTCTTT. This encodes CASSLVANEAFF.